This T cell receptor (beta chain) was observed in a study of cytomegalovirus exposure and HLA in healthy donors. Study findings and constraints: In a later analysis, at a false discovery rate of 0.05, 15,000 to 20,000 TCR beta sequences were associated with HLA alleles. Most TCR beta V segments were productive about 90% or about 30% of the time in an earlier analysis. Common viral pathogens were later found to be apparently linked to several of the most significant clusters. Sequencing likely caused a cluster of highly shared sequence variants.

The PCR was carried out with 60 Vbeta primers and 13 Jbeta primers. TCRdb's table, derived via immunoSEQ multiplex PCR, lists solely in-frame clones and lacks some. The sample includes some 150,000 clones, approximately 80% of them seen just once. About this clone itself: Its antigen is undetermined.

The germline CDR1 and CDR2 sequences are MDHEN and SYDVKM. The CDR3 length is 16 residues. V shed 2 bases, J shed 4 bases, and the junction held 5 bases outside the gene matches. The chain recombines TRBV28 with TRBJ2-1, with TRBD2 matching 10 bases. The sequence was collected from a woman aged 40 to 49 in good health and CMV-seropositive. The specimen was PBMCs. The CDR3 loop is CASSLPTSGAYNEQFF. CDR3 bases: TGTGCCAGCAGTTTACCTACTAGCGGGGCGTACAATGAGCAGTTCTTC. The full variable domain, rest sourced from reference TRBV28 and TRBJ2-1, is DVKVTQSSRYLVKRTGEKVFLECVQDMDHENMFWYRQDPGLGLRLIYFSYDVKMKEKGDIPEGYSVSREKKERFSLILESASTNQTSMYLCASSLPTSGAYNEQFFGPGTRLTVL.